One sample yielded the 8 T cell receptor beta chains listed below, sequenced in a study of low-dose radiotherapy and immunotherapy resistance in tumors. Primers used for first-strand cDNA, a TRAV- and TRBV-specific set, covered both alpha and beta chains. The authors ran 15 to 20 PCR cycles to amplify TCRs with a constant-region primer and V-primer adapter. From the reads, TCRdb called clonotypes with MiXCR, one entry per CDR3 protein. The sample gives tens of thousands of distinct CDR3 sequences, around 17% of which show up once; less than 1.5% is in the top ten. Time point noted: after trial treatment. The sample's treatment: LDRT plus nivolumab, ipilimumab, low-dose cyclophosphamide and aspirin (RACIN trial). Sequencing was performed on PBMCs, taken after low-dose radiotherapy plus immunotherapy. The receptor source for this set is a male donor with prostate cancer.

This clonotype has ten or more counts. The chain joins TRBV29-1 to TRBJ2-3; 9 bases align to TRBD2. CDR1 is SQVTM, CDR2 ANQGSEA, per germline. This CDR3 is 12 amino acids long. The V segment lost 4 bases and the J segment 7 bases; nucleotides outside the gene matches: 3. CDR3 sequence (DNA): TGCAGCGTTGCGCGGGAGGGCTATACGCAGTATTTT. Translation: CSVAREGYTQYF.

There are many counts of this clonotype. The V and J genes are TRBV7-9 and TRBJ1-1, with TRBD1 matching over 9 bases. Germline V lookup: CDR1 SEHNR, CDR2 FQNEAQ (reference sequence). V shed 6 bases and J 4 bases; nucleotides not matched to a gene: 6. This CDR3 is 14 amino acids long. Here the CDR3 reads CASSFGTGFTEAFF. The CDR3 DNA follows: TGTGCCAGCAGTTTCGGGACAGGGTTCACTGAAGCTTTCTTT.

This clonotype showed up many times. CDR3 in DNA: TGTGCCAGCAGCCGGACTATTTACGAGCAGTACTTC. This gives the protein CASSRTIYEQYF. The chain couples TRBV5-6 to TRBJ2-7, with D maybe TRBD2 (6 bases). Germline V gene sequence: CDR1 SGHDT, CDR2 YYEEEE. Trimming left V 4 bases short and J 4 bases short, with 9 bases between. CDR3 length equals 12 residues.

This chain uses TRBV4-1 with TRBJ2-2, with a possible D match to TRBD2 (6 bases). This CDR3 has 13 amino acids. The germline V and J ends were trimmed by 3 bases and 8 bases, with 10 bases remaining between them. CDR1 and CDR2 (germline): MGHRA, YSYEKL. Here the CDR3 DNA reads TGCGCCAGCAGCCACCCCGGGGGTGGGGAGCTGTTTTTT. Amino acid sequence: CASSHPGGGELFF.

This clonotype was counted at least ten times. The chain employs TRBV6-5 and TRBJ1-4, with D hard to call. The V end lost 6 bases, the J end lost 6 bases, and 8 bases lay between the germline ends. There are 12 residues in the CDR3. Germline CDR1 MNHEY, CDR2 SVGAGI. The chain's CDR3 is CASRTSDEKLFF. CDR3 nucleotide sequence: TGTGCCAGCAGGACATCAGATGAAAAACTGTTTTTT.

In this sample, this clonotype turned up many times. This chain joins TRBV3-1 and TRBJ1-3; D call uncertain. The CDR3 consists of 16 residues. Germline V gene sequence: CDR1 LGHDT, CDR2 YNNKEL (reference sequence). Deletions cut 1 base from V and 4 bases from J, with 14 bases between. The CDR3 region is CASSQVDQVPGNTIYF. In DNA form, the CDR3 reads TGTGCCAGCAGCCAAGTAGACCAAGTACCGGGAAACACCATATATTTT.

This clonotype was recorded many times. The chain carries TRBV19 and TRBJ1-6, with D possibly being TRBD1 (5 bases). Germline values: CDR1 LNHDA, CDR2 SQIVND (reference sequence). The germline V and J ends were trimmed by 8 bases and 16 bases, with 21 bases remaining between them. The CDR3 contains 13 residues. The chain's CDR3 is CASADIGPRELHF. The CDR3 nucleotides are TGTGCCAGTGCGGACATCGGTCCCCGAGAACTCCACTTT.

This clonotype occurred many times. The genes are TRBV7-2 and TRBJ2-3, with 9 bases that match TRBD2. V shed 6 bases, J shed 6 bases, and the junction held 10 bases outside the gene matches. CDR1 SGHTA and CDR2 FQGNSA come from the germline V gene. The CDR3 has 15 amino acids. In DNA, the CDR3 is TGTGCCAGCAGATCGGGACTAGCAGTCCGGGATACGCAGTATTTT. It translates to CASRSGLAVRDTQYF.